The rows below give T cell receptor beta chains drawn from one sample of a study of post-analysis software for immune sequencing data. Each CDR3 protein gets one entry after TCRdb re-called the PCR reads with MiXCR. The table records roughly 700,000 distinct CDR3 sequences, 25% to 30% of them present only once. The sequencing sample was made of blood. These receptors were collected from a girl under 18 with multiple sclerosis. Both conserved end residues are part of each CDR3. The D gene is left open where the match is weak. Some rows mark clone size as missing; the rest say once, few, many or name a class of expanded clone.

CASSQLTGVNQPQHF	TGTGCCAGCAGTCAATTGACAGGGGTAAATCAGCCCCAGCATTTT	TRBV6-1	TRBD1	few	TRBJ1-5
CASSQPAGRGRETQYF	TGTGCCAGCAGCCAACCCGCAGGGAGAGGGAGAGAGACCCAGTACTTC	TRBV4-2	NA	NA	TRBJ2-5
CSASGRADTQYF	TGCAGTGCTAGTGGGAGAGCAGATACGCAGTATTTT	TRBV20-1	NA	few	TRBJ2-3
CASSQDIRVGTNVLTF	TGTGCCAGCAGCCAAGATATAAGGGTCGGGACCAACGTCCTGACTTTC	TRBV3-1	NA	NA	TRBJ2-6
CASSTLGYEQYF	TGTGCCAGCAGTACACTAGGGTACGAGCAGTACTTC	TRBV28	NA	many	TRBJ2-7
CASSSMPTGERNYGYTF	TGTGCCAGCAGCTCGATGCCAACAGGGGAGCGTAACTATGGCTACACCTTC	TRBV7-9	TRBD1	NA	TRBJ1-2
CATSADTSNQPQHF	TGTGCCACCAGTGCTGATACTAGCAATCAGCCCCAGCATTTT	TRBV24-1	NA	few	TRBJ1-5
CASSRPWEVGAGSGANVLTF	TGTGCCAGCAGCCGACCCTGGGAGGTGGGGGCCGGGTCTGGGGCCAACGTCCTGACTTTC	TRBV5-6	NA	once	TRBJ2-6
CSGSPGGLGEQFF	TGCAGCGGGAGCCCAGGGGGCTTAGGTGAGCAGTTCTTC	TRBV29-1	TRBD1	NA	TRBJ2-1
CASSSEAGPETQYF	TGTGCCAGCAGCTCGGAAGCGGGGCCAGAGACCCAGTACTTC	TRBV7-2	TRBD2	NA	TRBJ2-5
CASSSGSRWNEQFF	TGTGCCAGCAGCTCTGGAAGTCGGTGGAATGAGCAGTTCTTC	TRBV6-2/TRBV6-3	NA	NA	TRBJ2-1
CAISDPGTSGSFSYNEQFF	TGTGCCATCAGTGACCCCGGGACTAGCGGGAGTTTCTCCTACAATGAGCAGTTCTTC	TRBV10-3	TRBD2	few	TRBJ2-1
CASSSPTGGNEHFF	TGTGCCAGCAGTTCCCCAACGGGAGGCAATGAGCACTTCTTC	TRBV12-3/TRBV12-4	TRBD2	NA	TRBJ2-1
CASSVGQANNQSQHF	TGTGCCAGCAGTGTGGGCCAGGCTAACAATCAGTCCCAGCATTTT	TRBV2	NA	NA	TRBJ1-5
CSVVLPVAGPDTQYF	TGCAGCGTGGTACTGCCGGTAGCGGGACCAGATACGCAGTATTTT	TRBV29-1	TRBD2	few	TRBJ2-3
CASRDRGRGYGYTF	TGTGCCAGCAGAGACAGGGGGCGCGGATATGGCTACACCTTC	TRBV6-2/TRBV6-3	TRBD1	NA	TRBJ1-2
CSALDRVLVQGRIASTDTQYF	TGCAGTGCTCTGGACAGGGTTTTGGTCCAGGGTCGGATCGCTAGCACAGATACGCAGTATTTT	TRBV20-1	TRBD1	few	TRBJ2-3
CASSLASSGLNEQFF	TGTGCCAGCAGCTTAGCGTCTAGCGGGCTCAATGAGCAGTTCTTC	TRBV7-7	TRBD2	NA	TRBJ2-1
CASRDLRGTEAFF	TGCGCCAGCCGGGACCTCCGCGGTACTGAAGCTTTCTTT	TRBV5-1	NA	few	TRBJ1-1
CATGTTYNEQFF	TGTGCCACCGGGACTACCTACAATGAGCAGTTCTTC	TRBV25-1	TRBD2	NA	TRBJ2-1
CASLGQGTSPLHF	TGCGCCAGCTTGGGACAGGGAACCTCACCCCTCCACTTT	TRBV4-1	TRBD1	NA	TRBJ1-6
CASSVGLAAYEQYF	TGTGCCAGCAGTGTTGGACTAGCGGCCTACGAGCAGTACTTC	TRBV2	TRBD2	NA	TRBJ2-7
CSVPTGTGNQPQHF	TGCAGCGTTCCAACCGGGACGGGCAATCAGCCCCAGCATTTT	TRBV29-1	NA	NA	TRBJ1-5
CASTPSSRWEQFF	TGTGCCAGCACCCCTAGCTCCCGGTGGGAGCAGTTCTTC	TRBV25-1	NA	NA	TRBJ2-1
CASSEASGIPGSQYF	TGTGCCAGCAGTGAAGCGTCGGGCATTCCGGGCTCCCAGTACTTC	TRBV2	NA	few	TRBJ2-7
CASSLRTGEATDTQYF	TGCGCCAGCAGCCTACGGACAGGTGAGGCGACAGATACGCAGTATTTT	TRBV4-1	TRBD1	NA	TRBJ2-3
CASSLGLGLHTDTQYF	TGTGCCAGCAGCTTAGGCCTGGGACTACACACAGATACGCAGTATTTT	TRBV13	TRBD2	NA	TRBJ2-3